Below, 30 T cell receptor beta chains from the same sample are listed, as sequenced in a study of shared clonotypes between healthy human individuals. Assay: immunoSEQ multiplex PCR; the TCRdb copy retains only in-frame clones and omits some. The table shows about 2.4 million clones, with 93% occurring only once. Source material: naive CD4+ T cells from PBMCs. Subset: CD45RA+ positively selected. Receptor source: a young man in good health. Some clones in this sample may be carry-over from other donors' samples.

The chain is built from TRBV5-1 and TRBJ2-7; D not resolved. The CDR3 runs 16 residues. The V gene's germline CDR1 is SGHRS and CDR2 YFSETQ. The V and J ends lost 0 bases and 2 bases respectively, with 15 bases between them. This chain's CDR3 is CASSLVSRPKAYEQYF. The CDR3 region has the DNA TGCGCCAGCAGCTTGGTTTCTCGTCCCAAAGCCTACGAGCAGTACTTC. Full variable domain (remainder filled in from reference TRBV5-1 and TRBJ2-7): KAGVTQTPRYLIKTRGQQVTLSCSPISGHRSVSWYQQTPGQGLQFLFEYFSETQRNKGNFPGRFSGRQFSNSRSEMNVSTLELGDSALYLCASSLVSRPKAYEQYFGPGTRLTVT.

The chain employs TRBV18 and TRBJ2-6, with D possibly TRBD1 on 6 matching bases. The CDR3 loop spans 15 amino acids. Germline V CDR1 and CDR2: KGHSH, LQKENI. Trimming shortened V by 8 bases and J by 0 bases, and 11 bases separated the two germline ends. The CDR3 reads CASHGQISGANVLTF. CDR3 bases: TGTGCCAGCCATGGACAGATCTCTGGGGCCAACGTCCTGACTTTC.

J is TRBJ1-4 and V is TRBV27; 8 nucleotides match TRBD1. Germline V gene sequence: CDR1 MNHEY, CDR2 SMNVEV (reference sequence). Trimming removed 5 bases from V and 8 bases from J; junction bases left unmatched: 7. CDR3 size: 14 residues. The CDR3 nucleotides read TGTGCCAGCAGTAGGACAGGGATAGGCGAAAAACTGTTTTTT. Translating it yields CASSRTGIGEKLFF.

The chain links TRBV10-3 to TRBJ2-1; 8 bases are shared with TRBD1. The length of the CDR3 is 14 residues. Germline-derived CDR1 and CDR2 are ENHRY and SYGVKD. After removal of 9 bases from V and 4 bases from J, the junction contained 8 bases not matched to a gene. CDR3 nucleotides: TGTGCCATTTGCCGGGACAGGACATACAATGAGCAGTTCTTC. It codes for CAICRDRTYNEQFF.

This clone came up a few times. This sequence joins TRBV11-3 and TRBJ2-5, with 11 bases lining up with TRBD2. The ends lost 3 bases at V and 3 bases at J; junction bases unmatched: 3. The CDR3 length is 15 residues. The V gene's germline CDR1 is SGHNT and CDR2 YENEEA. The CDR3: CASSFGTSGEETQYF. The CDR3 nucleotides read TGTGCCAGCAGCTTCGGGACTAGCGGAGAAGAGACCCAGTACTTC.

This chain joins TRBV11-2 and TRBJ2-1, with D possibly being TRBD2 (6 bases). Germline V gives CDR1 SGHAT, CDR2 FQNNGV. The CDR3 runs 14 residues. The V and J ends lost 4 bases and 6 bases respectively, with 13 bases between them. CDR3 in amino acids: CASSSPRLGNEQFF. CDR3 sequence (DNA): TGTGCCAGCAGCTCCCCTCGACTAGGCAATGAGCAGTTCTTC.

The chain links TRBV27 to TRBJ1-2; no definite D call. The CDR3 contains 15 residues. Germline assignment: CDR1 MNHEY and CDR2 SMNVEV (reference sequence). The germline V and J ends were trimmed by 0 bases and 5 bases, with 13 bases remaining between them. For the CDR3, the DNA is TGTGCCAGCAGTTTATCATCCGGGTTCGGGTATGGCTACACCTTC. It is translated as CASSLSSGFGYGYTF.

The rearrangement joins TRBV7-9 to TRBJ1-5, with no clear D. Germline V gives CDR1 SEHNR, CDR2 FQNEAQ (reference sequence). The V end lost 5 bases, the J end lost 4 bases, and 6 bases lay between the germline ends. There are 12 residues in the CDR3. DNA of the CDR3: TGTGCCAGCAGCCCTAATAATCAGCCCCAGCATTTT. It encodes CASSPNNQPQHF.

The rearrangement links TRBV7-9 to TRBJ2-1; the match to TRBD2 covers 9 bases. The germline CDR1 and CDR2 sequences are SEHNR and FQNEAQ (reference sequence). Trimming cost V 2 bases and J 6 bases; bases outside gene matches: 11. The CDR3 spans 17 residues. The CDR3 sequence is CASSLQKAGGPPNEQFF. As DNA, the CDR3 is TGTGCCAGCAGCTTACAAAAGGCGGGAGGGCCTCCCAATGAGCAGTTCTTC. Full variable domain (outside the CDR3, taken from reference TRBV7-9 and TRBJ2-1): DTGVSQNPRHKITKRGQNVTFRCDPISEHNRLYWYRQTLGQGPEFLTYFQNEAQLEKSRLLSDRFSAERPKGSFSTLEIQRTEQGDSAMYLCASSLQKAGGPPNEQFFGPGTRLTVL.

The J gene is TRBJ2-1, the V gene TRBV18; D is uncertain. The germline V gene has CDR1 KGHSH and CDR2 LQKENI. CDR3 length equals 15 residues. V gave up 1 base and J gave up 0 bases, with 7 bases separating them. In nucleotides, the CDR3 is TGTGCCAGCTCACCACGCCAGGTCTCCTACAATGAGCAGTTCTTC. This sequence encodes CASSPRQVSYNEQFF.

The chain combines TRBV28 with TRBJ2-7, with TRBD1 matching 9 bases. This CDR3 has 15 residues. Germline V gives CDR1 MDHEN, CDR2 SYDVKM. J gave up 3 bases and V 9 bases, and 12 bases lay outside the gene matches. The CDR3 reads CASSAPWTGDYEQYF. CDR3 DNA sequence: TGTGCCAGTTCCGCCCCCTGGACAGGGGACTACGAGCAGTACTTC.

This rearrangement joins TRBV11-1 to TRBJ2-1; the D is unclear. This CDR3 spans 17 amino acids. Trimming shortened V by 5 bases and J by 0 bases, and 17 bases separated the two germline ends. From germline, CDR1 is SGHAT and CDR2 FQDESV (reference sequence). The CDR3 protein is CASSQARARNSYNEQFF. CDR3 coding DNA: TGTGCCAGCAGCCAAGCTAGGGCGAGAAACTCCTACAATGAGCAGTTCTTC.

The rearrangement links TRBV2 to TRBJ1-2; D call uncertain. CDR3 length equals 13 residues. CDR1 and CDR2 from the germline V gene are SNHLY and FYNNEI. V was cut by 3 bases and J by 1 base, with 6 bases left in between. This chain's CDR3 is CASSDTSNYGYTF. The CDR3 coding sequence is TGTGCCAGCAGTGACACCAGTAACTATGGCTACACCTTC.

On this clone: Other DNA sequences in this specimen translate into the identical CDR3. CDR3 amino acids: CASSVADQETQYF. As DNA, the CDR3 is TGTGCCAGCAGCGTAGCAGACCAAGAGACCCAGTACTTC. This chain links TRBV9 with TRBJ2-5; D ambiguous. V gave up 0 bases and J gave up 0 bases, with 3 bases separating them. The CDR3 runs 13 residues. Germline lookup yields CDR1 SGDLS and CDR2 YYNGEE.

The V call is TRBV6-5, the J call TRBJ1-2, with D maybe TRBD1 (5 bases). Germline CDR1 MNHEY, CDR2 SVGAGI. V dropped 6 bases and J dropped 3 bases, with 14 bases sitting between them. The CDR3 is 14 amino acids. This CDR3 is CASSRGVSYYGYTF. The CDR3 bases are TGTGCCAGCAGCAGAGGGGTTTCCTACTATGGCTACACCTTC.

V is TRBV7-9 and J is TRBJ2-7; perhaps D is TRBD1 or TRBD2 (6 bases each). The V gene lost 5 bases and the J gene lost 8 bases, with 16 bases spanning the gap. CDR1 is SEHNR and CDR2 is FQNEAQ in the germline V gene (reference sequence). The CDR3 totals 13 residues. The CDR3 protein is CASSPQRGAKQYF. The CDR3, as DNA: TGTGCCAGCAGCCCCCAGAGGGGGGCAAAGCAGTACTTC.

This rearrangement joins TRBV5-5 to TRBJ2-1, with 8 bases matching TRBD2. From germline, CDR1 is SGHKS and CDR2 YYEKEE (reference sequence). J lost 1 base, V lost 4 bases, and 1 base had no gene match. CDR3 length: 14 residues. DNA for the CDR3: TGTGCCAGCAGCGCTAGCGGGTCCTACAATGAGCAGTTCTTC. This encodes CASSASGSYNEQFF.

V and J are TRBV7-2 and TRBJ1-5; 9 bases line up with TRBD1. The CDR3 contains 15 residues. Per germline, CDR1 SGHTA and CDR2 FQGNSA. V was clipped by 3 bases and J by 5 bases; unmatched bases: 5. CDR3 sequence (DNA): TGTGCCAGCAGCTTGGGGACAGGGTCCGATCAGCCCCAGCATTTT. As protein: CASSLGTGSDQPQHF.

This clone was recorded once. The chain combines TRBV4-2 with TRBJ1-2; D not resolved. The CDR3 runs to 14 residues. Germline CDR1 reads LGHNA; CDR2 reads YNFKEQ. Deletions cut 0 bases from V and 0 bases from J, with 5 bases between. CDR3 coding DNA: TGTGCCAGCAGCCAAGACGCGGCTAACTATGGCTACACCTTC. Protein: CASSQDAANYGYTF.

The chain carries TRBV4-2 and TRBJ2-1, with 8 bases fitting TRBD2. The J segment lost 5 bases and the V segment lost 3 bases, leaving 12 bases of the junction unmatched. CDR1 LGHNA and CDR2 YNFKEQ come from the germline V gene. CDR3 size: 17 residues. This chain's CDR3 is CASSHAGTRSGNNEQFF. In DNA, the CDR3 is TGTGCCAGCAGCCACGCCGGGACTAGAAGCGGGAACAATGAGCAGTTCTTC.

This chain connects TRBV7-3 to TRBJ2-5; D is possibly TRBD2 (5 bases). The V and J ends lost 1 base and 1 base respectively, with 10 bases between them. Germline CDR1 reads SGHTA; CDR2 reads FQGTGA. The CDR3 runs 15 residues. As DNA, the CDR3 is TGTGCCAGCAGCTTAATGTGGACTTCCCAAGAGACCCAGTACTTC. It codes for CASSLMWTSQETQYF.

J is TRBJ2-5 and V is TRBV7-2; D is perhaps TRBD2 (5 bases). The V end lost 5 bases, the J end lost 7 bases, and 11 bases lay between the germline ends. CDR1 SGHTA and CDR2 FQGNSA come from the germline V gene. This CDR3 is built from 12 residues. Here the CDR3 DNA reads TGTGCCAGCAGCGGGCCAGAGGGGACCCAGTACTTC. This encodes CASSGPEGTQYF.

In regard to this clone: The junction departs from the called germline gene at one end, perhaps through a read error. The chain combines TRBV4-2 with TRBJ1-5; no clear D gene. This CDR3 is built from 15 residues. Germline V gene lookup returns CDR1 LGHNA and CDR2 YNFKEQ. CDR3 nucleotides: TGTGCCAGCAACCAAGGAGGGCTTGGCAATCAGCCCCAGCATTTT. This translates into CASNQGGLGNQPQHF.

This chain connects TRBV10-3 to TRBJ2-2; 12 nucleotides agree with TRBD2. The V segment lost 5 bases and the J segment 5 bases; nucleotides outside the gene matches: 6. This CDR3 has 16 amino acids. The germline V gene encodes CDR1 ENHRY and CDR2 SYGVKD. CDR3 coding DNA: TGTGCCATCAGTATTCGACTAGCGGGAGAGACCGGGGAGCTGTTTTTT. Its protein is CAISIRLAGETGELFF.

This clone appeared once. The chain recombines TRBV4-1 with TRBJ2-7, with 9 bases fitting TRBD1. The ends lost 4 bases at V and 2 bases at J; junction bases unmatched: 6. This CDR3 comprises 15 residues. The germline V gene encodes CDR1 MGHRA and CDR2 YSYEKL. CDR3: CASSLLQGATYEQYF. As DNA, the CDR3 is TGCGCCAGCAGCCTGTTACAGGGGGCAACCTACGAGCAGTACTTC.

The chain joins TRBV27 to TRBJ2-5; D might be TRBD2 (5 bases). The CDR3 is made up of 17 amino acids. Germline V gives CDR1 MNHEY, CDR2 SMNVEV (reference sequence). V lost 2 bases to trimming and J lost 5 bases, with 21 bases between them. The CDR3 here is CASSLRAVVGPWETQYF. The CDR3 bases are TGTGCCAGCAGTTTAAGAGCGGTTGTGGGCCCCTGGGAGACCCAGTACTTC.

The chain recombines TRBV13 with TRBJ1-1; D may be TRBD1 (5 bases). Germline V gives CDR1 PRHDT, CDR2 FYEKMQ (reference sequence). This CDR3 is built from 15 residues. V shed 5 bases and J shed 1 base, with 14 bases lying between them. The CDR3: CASSPPGRKNTEAFF. CDR3 nucleotide sequence: TGTGCCAGCAGCCCCCCGGGACGGAAGAACACTGAAGCTTTCTTT. Full variable domain (remainder filled in from reference TRBV13 and TRBJ1-1): AAGVIQSPRHLIKEKRETATLKCYPIPRHDTVYWYQQGPGQDPQFLISFYEKMQSDKGSIPDRFSAQQFSDYHSELNMSSLELGDSALYFCASSPPGRKNTEAFFGQGTRLTVV.

The chain combines TRBV7-2 with TRBJ2-7; D unresolved. This CDR3 is built from 15 residues. The germline gives CDR1 SGHTA, CDR2 FQGNSA. Trimming shortened V by 5 bases and J by 0 bases, and 14 bases separated the two germline ends. Here the CDR3 DNA reads TGTGCCAGCAGCCCGCGACGGACGCTCTCCTACGAGCAGTACTTC. Its protein is CASSPRRTLSYEQYF.

V gene TRBV25-1 combines with J gene TRBJ2-5; D not certain. The CDR3 runs to 15 residues. Trimming removed 0 bases from V and 2 bases from J, with 10 bases in between. CDR1 and CDR2 from the germline V gene are MGHDK and SYGVNS. The CDR3 DNA reads as TGTGCCAGCAGTGAATATAGGGCACAGCAAGAGACCCAGTACTTC. Its protein is CASSEYRAQQETQYF.

This clone was counted a single time. The chain has TRBV6-5 and TRBJ1-5, with D maybe TRBD1 (6 bases). From germline, CDR1 is MNHEY and CDR2 SVGAGI. Deletions cut 7 bases from V and 4 bases from J, with 11 bases between. This CDR3 has 13 residues. In DNA, the CDR3 is TGTGCCAGCACCTCGGACAGAAATCAGCCCCAGCATTTT. Translation gives CASTSDRNQPQHF.